This T cell receptor (beta chain) was recovered during a study of technical replicates of blood from a few donors. TCRdb's copy holds only in-frame clones and misses some; the assay was immunoSEQ multiplex PCR. Here the sample spans over 50,000 clones, more than 95% being singletons. Germline V gives CDR1 MNHNS, CDR2 SASEGT. V was clipped by 11 bases and J by 5 bases, with 18 bases between them. This CDR3 has 13 residues. The receptor was isolated from a human donor in good health. Sequenced: T cells isolated from PBMCs. This chain joins TRBV6-1 and TRBJ1-2, with D uncertain. This chain's CDR3 is CAAGKRPDYGYTF. In DNA form, the CDR3 reads TGTGCCGCGGGGAAAAGACCGGATTATGGCTACACCTTC.